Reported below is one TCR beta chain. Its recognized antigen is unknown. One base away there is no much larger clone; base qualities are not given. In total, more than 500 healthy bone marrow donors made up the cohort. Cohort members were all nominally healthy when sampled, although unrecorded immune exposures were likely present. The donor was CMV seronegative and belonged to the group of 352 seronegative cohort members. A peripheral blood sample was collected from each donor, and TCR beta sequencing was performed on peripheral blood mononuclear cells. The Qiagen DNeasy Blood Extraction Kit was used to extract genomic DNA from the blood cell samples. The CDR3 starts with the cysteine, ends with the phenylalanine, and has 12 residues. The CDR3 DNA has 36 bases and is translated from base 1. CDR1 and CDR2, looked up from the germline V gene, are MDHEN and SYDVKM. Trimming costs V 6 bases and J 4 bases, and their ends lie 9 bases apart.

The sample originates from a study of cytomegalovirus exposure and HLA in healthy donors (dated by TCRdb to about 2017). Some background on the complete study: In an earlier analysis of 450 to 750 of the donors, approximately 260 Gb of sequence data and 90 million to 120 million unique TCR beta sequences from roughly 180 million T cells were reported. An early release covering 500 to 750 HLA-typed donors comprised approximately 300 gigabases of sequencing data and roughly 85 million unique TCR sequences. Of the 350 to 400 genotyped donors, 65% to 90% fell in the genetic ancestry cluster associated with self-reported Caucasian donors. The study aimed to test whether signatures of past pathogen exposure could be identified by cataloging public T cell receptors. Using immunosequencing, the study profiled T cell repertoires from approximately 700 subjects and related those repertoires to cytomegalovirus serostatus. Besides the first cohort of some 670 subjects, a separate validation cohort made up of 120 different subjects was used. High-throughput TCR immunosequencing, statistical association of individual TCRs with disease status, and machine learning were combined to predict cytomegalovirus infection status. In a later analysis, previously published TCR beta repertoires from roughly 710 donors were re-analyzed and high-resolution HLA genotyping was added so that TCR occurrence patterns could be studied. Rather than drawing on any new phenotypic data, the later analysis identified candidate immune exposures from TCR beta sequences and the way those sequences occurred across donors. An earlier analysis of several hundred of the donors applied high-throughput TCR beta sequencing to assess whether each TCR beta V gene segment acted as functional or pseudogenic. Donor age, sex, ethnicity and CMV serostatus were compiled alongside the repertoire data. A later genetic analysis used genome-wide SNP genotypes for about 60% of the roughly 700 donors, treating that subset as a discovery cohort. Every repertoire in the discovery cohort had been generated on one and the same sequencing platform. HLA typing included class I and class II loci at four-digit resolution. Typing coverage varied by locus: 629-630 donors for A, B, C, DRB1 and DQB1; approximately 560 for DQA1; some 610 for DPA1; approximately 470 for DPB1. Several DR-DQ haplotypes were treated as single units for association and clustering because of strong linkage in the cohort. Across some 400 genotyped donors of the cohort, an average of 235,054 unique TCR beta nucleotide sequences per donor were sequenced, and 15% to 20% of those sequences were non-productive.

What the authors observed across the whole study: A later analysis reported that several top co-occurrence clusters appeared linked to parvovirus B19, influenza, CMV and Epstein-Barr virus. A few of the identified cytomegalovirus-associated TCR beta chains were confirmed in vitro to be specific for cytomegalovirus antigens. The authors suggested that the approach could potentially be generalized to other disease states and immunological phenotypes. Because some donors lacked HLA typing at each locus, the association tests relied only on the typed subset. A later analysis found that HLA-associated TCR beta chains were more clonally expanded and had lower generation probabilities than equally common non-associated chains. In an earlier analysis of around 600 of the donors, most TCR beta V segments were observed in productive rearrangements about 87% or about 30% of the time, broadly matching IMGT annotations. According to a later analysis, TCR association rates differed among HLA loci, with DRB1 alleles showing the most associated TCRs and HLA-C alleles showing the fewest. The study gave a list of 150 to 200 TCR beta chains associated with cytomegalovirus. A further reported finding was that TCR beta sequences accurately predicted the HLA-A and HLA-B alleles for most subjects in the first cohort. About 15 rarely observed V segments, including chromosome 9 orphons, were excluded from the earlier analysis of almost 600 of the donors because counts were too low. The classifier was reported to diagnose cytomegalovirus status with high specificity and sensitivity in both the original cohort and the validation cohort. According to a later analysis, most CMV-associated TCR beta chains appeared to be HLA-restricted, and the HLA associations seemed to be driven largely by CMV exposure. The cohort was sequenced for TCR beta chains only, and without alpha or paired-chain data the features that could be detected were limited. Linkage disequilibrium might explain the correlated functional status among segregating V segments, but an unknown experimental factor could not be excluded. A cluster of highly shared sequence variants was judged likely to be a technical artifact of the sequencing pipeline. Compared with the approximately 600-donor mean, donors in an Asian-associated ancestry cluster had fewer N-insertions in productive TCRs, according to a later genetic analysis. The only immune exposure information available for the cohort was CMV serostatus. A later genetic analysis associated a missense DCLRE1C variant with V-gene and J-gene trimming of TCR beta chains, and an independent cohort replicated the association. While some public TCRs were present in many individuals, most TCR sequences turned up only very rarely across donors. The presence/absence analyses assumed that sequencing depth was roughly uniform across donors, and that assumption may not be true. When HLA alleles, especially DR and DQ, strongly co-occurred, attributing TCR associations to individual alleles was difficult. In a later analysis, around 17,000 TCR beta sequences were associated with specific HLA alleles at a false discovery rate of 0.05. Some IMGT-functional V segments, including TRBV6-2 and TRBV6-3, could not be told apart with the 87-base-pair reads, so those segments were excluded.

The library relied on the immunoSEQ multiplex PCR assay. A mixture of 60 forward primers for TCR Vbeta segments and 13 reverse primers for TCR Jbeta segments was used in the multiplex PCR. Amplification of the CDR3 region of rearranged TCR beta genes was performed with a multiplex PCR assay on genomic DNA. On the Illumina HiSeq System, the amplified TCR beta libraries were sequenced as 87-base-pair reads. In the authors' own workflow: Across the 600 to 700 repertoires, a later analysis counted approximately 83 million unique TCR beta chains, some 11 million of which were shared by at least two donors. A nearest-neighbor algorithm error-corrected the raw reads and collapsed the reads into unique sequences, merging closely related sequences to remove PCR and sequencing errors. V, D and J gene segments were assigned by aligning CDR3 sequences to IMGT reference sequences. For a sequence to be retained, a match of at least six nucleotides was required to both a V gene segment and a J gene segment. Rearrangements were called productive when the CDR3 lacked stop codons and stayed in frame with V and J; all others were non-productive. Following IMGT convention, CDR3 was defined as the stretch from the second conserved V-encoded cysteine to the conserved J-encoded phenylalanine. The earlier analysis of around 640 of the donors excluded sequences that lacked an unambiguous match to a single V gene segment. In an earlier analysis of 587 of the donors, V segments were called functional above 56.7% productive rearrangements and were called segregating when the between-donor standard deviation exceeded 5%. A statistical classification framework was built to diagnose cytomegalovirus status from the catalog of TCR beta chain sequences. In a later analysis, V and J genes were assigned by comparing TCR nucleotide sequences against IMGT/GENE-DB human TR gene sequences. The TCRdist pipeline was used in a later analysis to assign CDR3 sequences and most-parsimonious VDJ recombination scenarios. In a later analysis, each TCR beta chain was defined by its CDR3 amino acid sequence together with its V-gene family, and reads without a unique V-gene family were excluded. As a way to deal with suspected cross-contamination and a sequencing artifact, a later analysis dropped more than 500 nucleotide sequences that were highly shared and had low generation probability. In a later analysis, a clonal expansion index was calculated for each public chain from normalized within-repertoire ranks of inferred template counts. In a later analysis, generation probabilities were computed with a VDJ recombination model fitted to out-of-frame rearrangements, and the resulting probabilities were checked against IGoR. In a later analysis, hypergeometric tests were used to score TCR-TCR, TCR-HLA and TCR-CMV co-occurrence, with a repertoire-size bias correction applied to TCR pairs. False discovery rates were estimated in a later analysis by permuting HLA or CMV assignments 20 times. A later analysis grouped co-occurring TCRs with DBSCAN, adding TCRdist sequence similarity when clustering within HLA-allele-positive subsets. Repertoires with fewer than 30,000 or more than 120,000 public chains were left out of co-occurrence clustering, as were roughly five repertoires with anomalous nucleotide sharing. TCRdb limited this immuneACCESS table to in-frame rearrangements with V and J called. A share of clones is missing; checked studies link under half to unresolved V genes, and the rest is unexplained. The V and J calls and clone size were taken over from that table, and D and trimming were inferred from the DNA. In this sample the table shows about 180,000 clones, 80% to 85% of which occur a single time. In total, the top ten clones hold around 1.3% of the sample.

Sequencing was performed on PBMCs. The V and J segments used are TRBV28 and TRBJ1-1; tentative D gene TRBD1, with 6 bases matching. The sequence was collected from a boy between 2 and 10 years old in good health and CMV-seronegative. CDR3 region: CASRSQGTEAFF. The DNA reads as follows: TGTGCCAGCAGGTCACAGGGCACTGAAGCTTTCTTT.